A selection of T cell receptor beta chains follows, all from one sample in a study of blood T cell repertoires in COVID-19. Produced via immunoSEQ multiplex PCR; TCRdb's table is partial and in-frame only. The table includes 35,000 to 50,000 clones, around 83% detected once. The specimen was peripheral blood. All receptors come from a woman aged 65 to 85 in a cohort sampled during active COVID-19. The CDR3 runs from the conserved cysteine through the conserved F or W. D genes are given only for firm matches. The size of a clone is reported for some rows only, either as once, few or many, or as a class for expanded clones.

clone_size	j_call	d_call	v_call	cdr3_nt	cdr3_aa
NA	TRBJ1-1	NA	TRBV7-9	TGTGCCAGCAGCTTAGCGCAGCTAGTTACTGAAGCTTTCTTT	CASSLAQLVTEAFF
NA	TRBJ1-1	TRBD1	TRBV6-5	TGTGCCAGCAGCCCCACCTGGGACAGTGAAGCTTTCTTT	CASSPTWDSEAFF
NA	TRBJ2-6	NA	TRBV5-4	TGTGCCAGCAGCTTGGACAGGGTCGGCTCTGGGGCCAACGTCCTGACTTTC	CASSLDRVGSGANVLTF
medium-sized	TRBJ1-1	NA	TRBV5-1	TGCGCCAGCAGCCCGAACATGAACACTGAAGCTTTCTTT	CASSPNMNTEAFF
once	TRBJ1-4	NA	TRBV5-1	TGCGCCAGCAGCTTGGGTACAACTAATGAAAAACTGTTTTTT	CASSLGTTNEKLFF
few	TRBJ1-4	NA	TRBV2	TGTGCCAGCAGTGAAGACGGTGAAAAACTGTTTTTT	CASSEDGEKLFF
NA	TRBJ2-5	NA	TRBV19	TGTGCCAGTAGTATAGTCGGGAGCCAAGAGACCCAGTACTTC	CASSIVGSQETQYF
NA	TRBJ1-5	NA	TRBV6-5	TGTGCCAGCAGTTACAGGGGTGGCAATCAGCCCCAGCATTTT	CASSYRGGNQPQHF
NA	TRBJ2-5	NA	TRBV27	TGTGCCAGCAGTTTATCGAGAGGGCTAGGGACCCAGTACTTC	CASSLSRGLGTQYF
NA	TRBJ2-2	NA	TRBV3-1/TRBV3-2	TGTGCCAGCAGCCTTCTAGGAACCGGGGAGCTGTTTTTT	CASSLLGTGELFF
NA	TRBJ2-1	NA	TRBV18	TGTGCCAGCTCACCACGGGTAGAGACAGTTTACTACAATGAGCAGTTCTTC	CASSPRVETVYYNEQFF
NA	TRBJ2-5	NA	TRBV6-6	TGTGCCAGCAGCCGCTGGCCACAAGAGACCCAGTACTTC	CASSRWPQETQYF
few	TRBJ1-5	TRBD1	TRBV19	TGTGCCAGTAGTACAGCCTGGGGGACAGGGTATCAGCCCCAGCATTTT	CASSTAWGTGYQPQHF
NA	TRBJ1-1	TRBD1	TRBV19	TGTGCCAGTAGACAAGACAGGGGACCGAACACTGAAGCTTTCTTT	CASRQDRGPNTEAFF
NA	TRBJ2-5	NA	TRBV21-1	TGTGCCAGCAGCGACCCCGGTAAACCCGGAGGGACCCAGTACTTC	CASSDPGKPGGTQYF
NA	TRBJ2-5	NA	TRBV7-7	TGTGCTAGCAGCCTTGGGGGCGGCCTCCAAGAGACCCAGTACTTC	CASSLGGGLQETQYF
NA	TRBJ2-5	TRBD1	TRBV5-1	TGCGCCAGCAGCTTGGGGACAGGGAGAGAGACCCAGTACTTC	CASSLGTGRETQYF
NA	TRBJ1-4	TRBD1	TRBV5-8	TGTGCCAGCAGCCCCCTGGGACAGACTAATGAAAAACTGTTTTTT	CASSPLGQTNEKLFF
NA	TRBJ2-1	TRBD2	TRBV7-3	TGTGCCAGCAGCCCCTCCCGGGGGGAGTGGAATGAGCAGTTCTTC	CASSPSRGEWNEQFF
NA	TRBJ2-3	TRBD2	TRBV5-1	TGCGCCAGCAGCCGTGCCTCTAGCGGAGCTAGCACAGATACGCAGTATTTT	CASSRASSGASTDTQYF
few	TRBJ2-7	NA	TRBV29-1	TGCAGCGGATCTACCACAGGCTACGAGCAGTACTTC	CSGSTTGYEQYF
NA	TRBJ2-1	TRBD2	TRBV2	TGTGCCAGCAGACTAGCGGGAGGGATAGATGAGCAGTTCTTC	CASRLAGGIDEQFF
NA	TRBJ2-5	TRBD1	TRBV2	TGTGCCAGCAACCCACAGGGGTCACAAGAGACCCAGTACTTC	CASNPQGSQETQYF
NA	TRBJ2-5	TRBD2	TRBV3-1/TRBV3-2	TGTGCCAGCAGCCAAGAACCCAGCGGGACCCAAGAGACCCAGTACTTC	CASSQEPSGTQETQYF
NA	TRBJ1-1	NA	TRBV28	TGTGCCAGCAGTTTCGGCCGGAGGGATGAAGCTTTCTTT	CASSFGRRDEAFF
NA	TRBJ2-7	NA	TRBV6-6	TGTGCCAGCAGTTACGAGGGTAGCTCCTACGAGCAGTACTTC	CASSYEGSSYEQYF
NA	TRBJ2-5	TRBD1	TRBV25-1	TGTGCCAGCAGTGTCGGACAGGGGGCGCGGGAGACCCAGTACTTC	CASSVGQGARETQYF